The clone carrying this T cell receptor beta chain was counted a few times. This entry is derived from a study of regulatory T cells in long-lasting Graves disease. Deletions cut 3 bases from V and 3 bases from J, with 12 bases between. Per the germline V gene, CDR1 is MNHEY and CDR2 is SVGEGT. The CDR3 loop spans 14 amino acids. Documented time point: persistent/refractory GD, antithyroid drugs over 5 years with positive TRAb. PBMC-derived RNA was used for the TCR library. Arm-PCR of CDR3 regions and iRepertoire HTBI primers were the basis on which TCR beta libraries were built. TCRdb itself ran the multiplex PCR reads through MiXCR, one entry per CDR3 protein. This repertoire shows some 420,000 distinct CDR3 sequences, roughly 23% found once; its top ten account for over 10%.

Specimen: peripheral blood mononuclear cells (PBMCs), collected when the disease was refractory, from a patient treated with antithyroid drugs. This clonotype was obtained from a female donor with Graves disease. This chain connects TRBV6-2 or TRBV6-3 to TRBJ2-7, with TRBD2 as a possible D gene (6 bases). The CDR3 is CASSYRGGNYEQYF. As DNA, the CDR3 is TGTGCCAGCAGTTATCGTGGCGGGAACTACGAGCAGTACTTC.